The next 10 T cell receptor beta chains were all read from a single sample in a study of cytomegalovirus exposure and HLA in healthy donors. Here immunoSEQ multiplex PCR was the method, and the copy in TCRdb shows in-frame clones only, minus some. This table holds about 71,000 clones, about 95% found once. Sequencing was performed on PBMCs. The receptors were gathered from a woman between 18 and 29 years old in good health and CMV-seronegative.

This chain uses TRBV7-3 with TRBJ2-5; 9 bases fit TRBD2. After removal of 5 bases from V and 5 bases from J, the junction contained 9 bases not matched to a gene. Germline lookup yields CDR1 SGHTA and CDR2 FQGTGA. The CDR3 sequence is 15 residues long. In nucleotides, the CDR3 is TGTGCCAGCAGCAAAGGGCGGGGGGGGTTGGAGACCCAGTACTTC. Translation: CASSKGRGGLETQYF.

The V and J genes are TRBV9 and TRBJ2-1; TRBD2 matches 12 bases. Germline CDR1 reads SGDLS; CDR2 reads YYNGEE. This CDR3 is 15 amino acids long. With V trimmed by 4 bases and J by 2 bases, 1 base remained unmatched. The CDR3 coding sequence is TGTGCCAGCAGCCCTAGCGGGGGGGCCTACAATGAGCAGTTCTTC. Amino acid sequence: CASSPSGGAYNEQFF.

This clone was detected only a few times. The rearrangement links TRBV7-2 to TRBJ2-5; 8 bases line up with TRBD2. CDR3 length equals 16 residues. Trimming cost V 1 base and J 5 bases; bases outside gene matches: 9. Germline CDR1 reads SGHTA; CDR2 reads FQGNSA. The CDR3 spells CASSLGFGRVSETQYF. The DNA of the CDR3 is TGTGCCAGCAGCTTAGGATTCGGGAGGGTGTCGGAGACCCAGTACTTC.

The V call is TRBV10-3, the J call TRBJ1-1; a possible D gene is TRBD1 (5 bases). CDR1 is ENHRY and CDR2 is SYGVKD in the germline V gene. The CDR3 runs 13 residues. V was pared by 7 bases and J by 3 bases, with 12 bases between. CDR3 amino acids: CAITQGGHTEAFF. The DNA of the CDR3 is TGTGCCATCACCCAGGGTGGACACACTGAAGCTTTCTTT.

The V and J genes are TRBV29-1 and TRBJ1-1; possible D gene TRBD1, 6 bases. The CDR3 runs 14 residues. Trimming removed 7 bases from V and 1 base from J, with 16 bases in between. CDR1 and CDR2 (germline): SQVTM, ANQGSEA. The CDR3 coding sequence is TGCAGCGCCATAGGGGGGGGCGGGAACACTGAAGCTTTCTTT. Translated, it gives CSAIGGGGNTEAFF.

The chain couples TRBV5-6 to TRBJ1-2, with 7 bases aligning to TRBD1. Germline CDR1 reads SGHDT; CDR2 reads YYEEEE. The CDR3 covers 14 residues. V was pared by 4 bases and J by 0 bases, with 3 bases of the junction left unmatched. In DNA form, the CDR3 reads TGTGCCAGCAGCCCGGGGACAGCTAACTATGGCTACACCTTC. Its protein product is CASSPGTANYGYTF.

The chain couples TRBV11-3 to TRBJ1-2; D may be TRBD1 (6 bases). Germline V gives CDR1 SGHNT, CDR2 YENEEA. The CDR3 loop spans 15 amino acids. V shed 2 bases and J shed 7 bases, with 17 bases lying between them. CDR3 sequence reads: CASSLPGGASSGYTF. The CDR3 DNA follows: TGTGCCAGCAGCTTACCCGGGGGGGCGTCGAGTGGCTACACCTTC. Drawing the rest from reference TRBV11-3 and TRBJ1-2, the complete variable domain is EAGVVQSPRYKIIEKKQPVAFWCNPISGHNTLYWYLQNLGQGPELLIRYENEEAVDDSQLPKDRFSAERLKGVDSTLKIQPAELGDSAVYLCASSLPGGASSGYTFGSGTRLTVV.

This chain connects TRBV27 to TRBJ2-1; D is ambiguous. CDR3 length: 15 residues. V was cut by 8 bases and J by 0 bases, with 14 bases left in between. Germline lookup yields CDR1 MNHEY and CDR2 SMNVEV (reference sequence). The CDR3 here is CASPVSRGSYNEQFF. The CDR3 DNA reads as TGTGCCAGCCCCGTCTCCCGCGGCTCCTACAATGAGCAGTTCTTC.

The rearrangement uses TRBV10-3 and TRBJ2-3; TRBD2 aligns across 13 bases. The germline V gene has CDR1 ENHRY and CDR2 SYGVKD. V was clipped by 7 bases and J by 5 bases; unmatched bases: 12. This CDR3 comprises 17 residues. The CDR3 sequence is CAITVEWTSGSGDTQYF. Written as DNA, the CDR3 is TGTGCCATCACTGTCGAGTGGACTAGCGGGAGCGGAGATACGCAGTATTTT.

The chain joins TRBV7-9 to TRBJ2-2; tentative D call: TRBD1 (6 bases). CDR3 size: 16 residues. Per germline, CDR1 SEHNR and CDR2 FQNEAQ (reference sequence). V dropped 3 bases and J dropped 4 bases, with 15 bases sitting between them. The CDR3 region has the DNA TGTGCCAGCAGCTTCGACAGGATTAATCCCACCGGGGAGCTGTTTTTT. Translating it yields CASSFDRINPTGELFF.